This T cell receptor (beta chain) was identified during a study of blood T cell repertoires in COVID-19 (dated by TCRdb to about 2020). With respect to the entire study: Samples from collaborators originated in the United States, Italy and Spain and spanned both the acute and convalescent phases of COVID-19. Samples were obtained from the ongoing ImmuneRACE study (first 160 participants) and from over 1,000 subjects provided by 6 global collaborators. The prospective study material was composed of cDNA or gDNA derived from T cells, B-cell-depleted T cells, or PBMCs. Sample metadata almost always included a de-identified subject ID, COVID-19 status, age in years and sex. Deeply sampled blood TCRbeta repertoires from subjects exposed to, actively infected with, or recovered from COVID-19 were included in the dataset. The repertoires were made available in a free public database intended to serve as a resource for research on the immune response to SARS-CoV-2. HLA class I and class II types, where available, came from metadata supplied by the sample provider rather than from assay-based typing. Results the study describes overall, beyond this receptor: The amount of clinical and demographic metadata varied by source and participant and was provided uncurated.

Trimming at the junction amounts to 2 bases on V and 6 bases on J, and the germline ends lie 7 bases apart. CDR1 and CDR2 are drawn from the germline V gene (reference sequence): MNHEY, SMNVEV. Spanning cysteine to phenylalanine, the CDR3 consists of 13 amino acids. Kept here is only the CDR3 DNA, which spans 39 bases and is read in frame from base 1. Points on this clone: Its cognate antigen has yet to be identified. No much larger clone is present one base from it, and per-base qualities are unavailable.

TCRbeta CDR3 regions were amplified from genomic DNA by means of the immunoSEQ Assay, a bias-controlled multiplex PCR. Under the source paper's analysis protocol: The number of nucleated cells in each sample was estimated by amplification of reference gene primers within the assay. To quantify the absolute abundance of each unique TCRbeta CDR3 rearrangement, sequence reads were collapsed and filtered. For each sample, productive Simpson clonality was calculated as the square root of Simpson's diversity index across productive rearrangements. Held by TCRdb, this immuneACCESS table contains in-frame sequences only and omits some clones. Under half of the omission traces to an unresolved V gene where checked; the cause of the rest is unknown. The V and J calls and clone size are taken from that table; D and trimming were inferred from the DNA. The sample records 120,000 to 150,000 clones, 85% of which are singletons. Jointly, the top ten make up roughly 2.6% of the sample.

Whole blood was collected in K2EDTA tubes by collaborating institutions according to the institutions' own protocols. For TCRbeta analysis, collaborator samples were shipped as frozen whole blood, as isolated PBMCs, or as DNA extracted from either sample type. This clonotype was sampled from a human donor with acute or convalescent COVID-19. The donor label of this sample is uncertain. The chain couples TRBV27 to TRBJ2-2; a tentative D match to TRBD2 spans 5 bases. The sequenced material came from peripheral blood. The CDR3 region: CASSLRGPGELFF. The sequence in DNA is TGTGCCAGCAGTTTACGGGGTCCCGGGGAGCTGTTTTTT.